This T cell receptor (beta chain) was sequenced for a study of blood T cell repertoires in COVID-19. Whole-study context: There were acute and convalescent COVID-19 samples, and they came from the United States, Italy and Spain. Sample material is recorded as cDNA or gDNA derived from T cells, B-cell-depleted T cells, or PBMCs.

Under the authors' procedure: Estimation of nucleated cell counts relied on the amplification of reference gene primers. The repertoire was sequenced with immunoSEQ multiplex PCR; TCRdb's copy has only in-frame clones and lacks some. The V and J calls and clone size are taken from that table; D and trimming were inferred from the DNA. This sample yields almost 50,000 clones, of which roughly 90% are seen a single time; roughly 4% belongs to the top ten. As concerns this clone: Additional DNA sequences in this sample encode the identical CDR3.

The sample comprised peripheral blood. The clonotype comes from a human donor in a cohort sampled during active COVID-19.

CDR3 in DNA: TGTGCCAGCAGCGAGGGAGGGCAGGGGGCGTACGAGCAGTACTTC. Amino acid sequence: CASSEGGQGAYEQYF. V usage is TRBV9 and J usage is TRBJ2-7; D is perhaps TRBD1 (8 bases). The ends were cut back, 3 bases at V and 4 bases at J, with 17 bases in the middle. The CDR3 is 15 residues long. Germline values: CDR1 SGDLS, CDR2 YYNGEE.